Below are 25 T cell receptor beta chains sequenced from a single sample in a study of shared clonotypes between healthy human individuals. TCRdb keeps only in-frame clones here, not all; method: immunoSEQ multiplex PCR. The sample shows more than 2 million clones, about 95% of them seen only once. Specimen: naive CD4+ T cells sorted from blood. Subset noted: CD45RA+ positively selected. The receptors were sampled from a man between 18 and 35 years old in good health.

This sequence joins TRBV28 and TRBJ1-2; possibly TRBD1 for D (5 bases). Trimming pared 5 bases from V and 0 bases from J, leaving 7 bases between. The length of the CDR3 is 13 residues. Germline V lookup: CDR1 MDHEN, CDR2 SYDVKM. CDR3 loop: CASSTTANYGYTF. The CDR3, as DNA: TGTGCCAGCAGTACGACAGCTAACTATGGCTACACCTTC.

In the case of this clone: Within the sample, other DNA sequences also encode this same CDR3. As DNA, the CDR3 is TGCGCCAGCAGCCAAGAAACGAACACTGAAGCTTTCTTT. This sequence encodes CASSQETNTEAFF. The chain has TRBV4-1 and TRBJ1-1; D is unresolved. The CDR3 is 13 amino acids. CDR1 and CDR2 (germline): MGHRA, YSYEKL. The germline V and J ends were trimmed by 0 bases and 1 base, with 3 bases remaining between them.

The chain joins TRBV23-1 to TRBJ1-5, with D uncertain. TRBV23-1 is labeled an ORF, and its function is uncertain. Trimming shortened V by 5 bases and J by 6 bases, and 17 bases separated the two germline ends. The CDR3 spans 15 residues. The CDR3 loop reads CASSGKQRAGQPQHF. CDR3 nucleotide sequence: TGCGCCAGCAGTGGTAAACAGCGGGCGGGTCAGCCCCAGCATTTT.

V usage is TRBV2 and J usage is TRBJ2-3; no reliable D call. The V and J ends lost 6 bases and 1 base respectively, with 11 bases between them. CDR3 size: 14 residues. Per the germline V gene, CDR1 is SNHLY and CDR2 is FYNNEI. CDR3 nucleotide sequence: TGTGCCAGCAGAATCACCGGGCGCACAGATACGCAGTATTTT. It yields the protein CASRITGRTDTQYF.

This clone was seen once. CDR3 DNA: TGTGCCAGCCTTGGGACAGGTGTTTATCAGCCCCAGCATTTT. Its protein product is CASLGTGVYQPQHF. V and J are TRBV6-1 and TRBJ1-5; 8 bases match TRBD1. Germline V gene sequence: CDR1 MNHNS, CDR2 SASEGT. V lost 8 bases to trimming and J lost 5 bases; unmatched junction nucleotides: 8. The CDR3 is made up of 14 amino acids.

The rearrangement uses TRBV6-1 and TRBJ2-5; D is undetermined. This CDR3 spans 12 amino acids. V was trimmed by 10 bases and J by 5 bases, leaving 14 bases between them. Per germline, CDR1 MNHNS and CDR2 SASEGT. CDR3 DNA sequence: TGTGCCACCCAAAGGGATGTCGAGACCCAGTACTTC. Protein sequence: CATQRDVETQYF.

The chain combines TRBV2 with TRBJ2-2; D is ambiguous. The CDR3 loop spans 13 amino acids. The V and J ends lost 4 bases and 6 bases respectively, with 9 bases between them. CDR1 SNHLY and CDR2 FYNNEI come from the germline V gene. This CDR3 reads CASSVSPPGELFF. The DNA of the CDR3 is TGTGCCAGCAGTGTATCGCCACCCGGGGAGCTGTTTTTT.

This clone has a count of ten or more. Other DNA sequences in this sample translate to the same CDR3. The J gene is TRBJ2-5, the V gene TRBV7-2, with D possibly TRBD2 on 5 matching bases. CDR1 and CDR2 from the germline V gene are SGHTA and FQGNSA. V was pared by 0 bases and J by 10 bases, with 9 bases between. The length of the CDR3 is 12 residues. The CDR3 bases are TGTGCCAGCAGCTTAGCGCCTCGGGACCAGTACTTC. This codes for CASSLAPRDQYF. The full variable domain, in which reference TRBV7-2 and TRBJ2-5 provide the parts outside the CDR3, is GAGVSQSPSNKVTEKGKDVELRCDPISGHTALYWYRQSLGQGLEFLIYFQGNSAPDKSGLPSDRFSAERTGGSVSTLTIQRTQQEDSAVYLCASSLAPRDQYFGPGTRLLVL.

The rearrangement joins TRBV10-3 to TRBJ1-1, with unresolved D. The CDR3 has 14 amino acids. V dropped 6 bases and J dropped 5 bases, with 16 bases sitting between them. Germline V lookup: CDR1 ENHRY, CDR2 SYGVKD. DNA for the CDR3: TGTGCCATCAGGGGCCGTTTGGGAGCGACTGAAGCTTTCTTT. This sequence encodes CAIRGRLGATEAFF.

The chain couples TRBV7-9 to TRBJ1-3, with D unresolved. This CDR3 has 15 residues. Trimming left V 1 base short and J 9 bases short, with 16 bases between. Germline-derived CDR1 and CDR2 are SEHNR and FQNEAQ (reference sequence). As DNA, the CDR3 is TGTGCCAGCAGCTTAGGGTCAGCCGCCCTCGGCACCATATATTTT. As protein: CASSLGSAALGTIYF.

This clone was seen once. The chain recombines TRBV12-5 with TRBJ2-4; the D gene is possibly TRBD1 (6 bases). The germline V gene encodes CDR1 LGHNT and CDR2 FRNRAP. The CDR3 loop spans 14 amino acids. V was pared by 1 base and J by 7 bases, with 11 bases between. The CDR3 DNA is TGTGCTAGTGGTTTGGCTGGGGGCGCGAACATTCAGTACTTC. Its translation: CASGLAGGANIQYF.

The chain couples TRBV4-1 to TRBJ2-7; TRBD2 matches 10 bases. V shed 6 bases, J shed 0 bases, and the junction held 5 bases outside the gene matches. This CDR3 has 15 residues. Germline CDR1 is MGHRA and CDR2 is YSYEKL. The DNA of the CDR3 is TGCGCCAGCAGGGCTAGCGGGAGTGGCTCCTACGAGCAGTACTTC. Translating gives CASRASGSGSYEQYF.

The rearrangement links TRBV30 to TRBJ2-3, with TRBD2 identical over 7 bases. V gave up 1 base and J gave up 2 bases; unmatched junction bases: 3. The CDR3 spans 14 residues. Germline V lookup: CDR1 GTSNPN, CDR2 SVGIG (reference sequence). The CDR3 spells CAWSAGLNTDTQYF. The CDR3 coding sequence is TGTGCCTGGAGTGCGGGACTAAACACAGATACGCAGTATTTT.

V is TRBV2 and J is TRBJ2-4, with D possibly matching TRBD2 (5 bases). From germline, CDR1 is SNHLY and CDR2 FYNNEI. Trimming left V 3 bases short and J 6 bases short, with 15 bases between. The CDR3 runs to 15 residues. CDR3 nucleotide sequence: TGTGCCAGCAGTGAGAGGGCCTATGAGTTAAACATTCAGTACTTC. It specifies CASSERAYELNIQYF. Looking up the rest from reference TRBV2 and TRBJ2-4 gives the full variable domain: EPEVTQTPSHQVTQMGQEVILRCVPISNHLYFYWYRQILGQKVEFLVSFYNNEISEKSEIFDDQFSVERPDGSNFTLKIRSTKLEDSAMYFCASSERAYELNIQYFGAGTRLSVL.

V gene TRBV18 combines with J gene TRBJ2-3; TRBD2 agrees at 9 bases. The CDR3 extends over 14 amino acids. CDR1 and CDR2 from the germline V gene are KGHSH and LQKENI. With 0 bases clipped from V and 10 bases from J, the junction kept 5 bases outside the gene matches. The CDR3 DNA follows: TGTGCCAGCTCACCACCAGCGGGGGGCCAATCGCAGTATTTT. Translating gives CASSPPAGGQSQYF.

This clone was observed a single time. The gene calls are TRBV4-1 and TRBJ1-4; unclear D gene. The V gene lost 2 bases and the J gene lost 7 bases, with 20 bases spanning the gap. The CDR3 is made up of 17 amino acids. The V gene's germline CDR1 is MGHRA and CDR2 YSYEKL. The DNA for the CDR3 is TGCGCCAGCAGCCAAAGCCCCCAGTCCACACTGGGTGAAAAACTGTTTTTT. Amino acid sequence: CASSQSPQSTLGEKLFF.

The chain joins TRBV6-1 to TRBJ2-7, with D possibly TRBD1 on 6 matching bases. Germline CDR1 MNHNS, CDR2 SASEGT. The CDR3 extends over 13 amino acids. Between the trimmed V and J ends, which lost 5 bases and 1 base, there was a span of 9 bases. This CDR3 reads CASSPGHSYEQYF. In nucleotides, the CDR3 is TGTGCCAGCAGTCCGGGACATTCCTACGAGCAGTACTTC.

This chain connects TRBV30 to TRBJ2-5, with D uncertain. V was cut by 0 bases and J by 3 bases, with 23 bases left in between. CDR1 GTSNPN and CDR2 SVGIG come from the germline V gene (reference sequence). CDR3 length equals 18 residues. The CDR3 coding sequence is TGTGCCTGGAGTGTAACAAGGTCCCTAAAGCTAGAAAAAGAGACCCAGTACTTC. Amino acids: CAWSVTRSLKLEKETQYF.

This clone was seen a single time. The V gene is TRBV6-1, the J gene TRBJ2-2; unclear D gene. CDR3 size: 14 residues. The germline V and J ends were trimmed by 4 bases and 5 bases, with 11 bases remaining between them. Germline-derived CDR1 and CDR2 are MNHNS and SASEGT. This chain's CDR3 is CASSAGRLTGELFF. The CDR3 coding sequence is TGTGCCAGCAGTGCCGGACGCCTAACCGGGGAGCTGTTTTTT.

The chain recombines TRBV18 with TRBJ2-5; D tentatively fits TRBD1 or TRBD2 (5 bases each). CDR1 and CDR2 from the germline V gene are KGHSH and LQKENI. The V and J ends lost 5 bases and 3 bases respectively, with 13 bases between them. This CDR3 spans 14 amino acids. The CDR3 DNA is TGTGCCAGCTCAATCGGGACGGTAGAAGAGACCCAGTACTTC. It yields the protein CASSIGTVEETQYF.

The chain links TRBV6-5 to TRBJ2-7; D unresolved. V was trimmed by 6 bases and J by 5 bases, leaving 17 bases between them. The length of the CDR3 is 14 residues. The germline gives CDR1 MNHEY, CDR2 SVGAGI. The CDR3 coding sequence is TGTGCCAGCAGCCGCGGAAGGCACCATAACGAGCAGTACTTC. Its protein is CASSRGRHHNEQYF.

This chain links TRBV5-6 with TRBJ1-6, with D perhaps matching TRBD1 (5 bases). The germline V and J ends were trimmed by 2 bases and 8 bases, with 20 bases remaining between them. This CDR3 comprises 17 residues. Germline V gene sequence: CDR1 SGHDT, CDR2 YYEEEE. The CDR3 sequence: CASSLLGRDGAYSPLHF. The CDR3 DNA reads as TGTGCCAGCAGCTTATTGGGGAGGGACGGAGCATATTCACCCCTCCACTTT. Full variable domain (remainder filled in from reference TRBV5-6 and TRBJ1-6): DAGVTQSPTHLIKTRGQQVTLRCSPKSGHDTVSWYQQALGQGPQFIFQYYEEEERQRGNFPDRFSGHQFPNYSSELNVNALLLGDSALYLCASSLLGRDGAYSPLHFGNGTRLTVT.

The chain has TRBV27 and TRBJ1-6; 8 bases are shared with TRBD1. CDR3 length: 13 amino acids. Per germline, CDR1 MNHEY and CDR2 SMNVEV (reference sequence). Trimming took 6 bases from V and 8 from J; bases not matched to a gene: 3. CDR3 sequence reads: CASRKTGDSPLHF. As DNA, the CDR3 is TGTGCCAGCAGGAAGACAGGGGATTCACCCCTCCACTTT.

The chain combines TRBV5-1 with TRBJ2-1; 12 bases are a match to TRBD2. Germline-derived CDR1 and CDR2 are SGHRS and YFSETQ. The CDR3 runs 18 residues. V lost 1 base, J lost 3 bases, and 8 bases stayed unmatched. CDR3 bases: TGCGCCAGCAGCTTGTCGCGGACTAGCGGGACTATCTACAATGAGCAGTTCTTC. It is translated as CASSLSRTSGTIYNEQFF. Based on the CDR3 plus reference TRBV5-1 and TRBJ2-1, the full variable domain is KAGVTQTPRYLIKTRGQQVTLSCSPISGHRSVSWYQQTPGQGLQFLFEYFSETQRNKGNFPGRFSGRQFSNSRSEMNVSTLELGDSALYLCASSLSRTSGTIYNEQFFGPGTRLTVL.

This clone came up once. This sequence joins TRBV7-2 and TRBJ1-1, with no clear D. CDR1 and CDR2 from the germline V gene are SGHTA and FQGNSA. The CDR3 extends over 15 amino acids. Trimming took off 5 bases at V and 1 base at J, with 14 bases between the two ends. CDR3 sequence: CASSLILMGNTEAFF. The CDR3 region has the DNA TGTGCCAGCAGCCTCATATTGATGGGGAACACTGAAGCTTTCTTT.